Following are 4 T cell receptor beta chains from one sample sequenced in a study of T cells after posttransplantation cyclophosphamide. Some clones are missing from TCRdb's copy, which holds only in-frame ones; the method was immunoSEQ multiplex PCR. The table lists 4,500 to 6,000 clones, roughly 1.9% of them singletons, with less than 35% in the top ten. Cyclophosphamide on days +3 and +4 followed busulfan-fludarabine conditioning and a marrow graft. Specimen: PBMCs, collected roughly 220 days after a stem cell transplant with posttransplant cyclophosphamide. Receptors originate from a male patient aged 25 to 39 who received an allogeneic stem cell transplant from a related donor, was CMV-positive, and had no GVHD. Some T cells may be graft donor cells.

Written as DNA, the CDR3 is TGCGCCAGCAGCCAAGGGGATCGGGGGGGCGCTTATACGCAGTATTTT. Protein sequence: CASSQGDRGGAYTQYF. This chain uses TRBV4-1 with TRBJ2-3; 8 bases map to TRBD2. The CDR3 is 16 amino acids. Trimming took 1 base from V and 7 from J; bases not matched to a gene: 10. Germline V CDR1 and CDR2: MGHRA, YSYEKL.

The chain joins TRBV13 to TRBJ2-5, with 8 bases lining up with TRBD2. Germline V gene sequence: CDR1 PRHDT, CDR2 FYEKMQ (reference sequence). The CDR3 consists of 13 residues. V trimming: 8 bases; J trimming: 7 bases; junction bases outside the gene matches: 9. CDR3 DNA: TGTGCCAGCTCGGGCGGGGGGCGCGGGACCCAGTACTTC. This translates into CASSGGGRGTQYF. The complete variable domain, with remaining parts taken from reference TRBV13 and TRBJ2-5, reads AAGVIQSPRHLIKEKRETATLKCYPIPRHDTVYWYQQGPGQDPQFLISFYEKMQSDKGSIPDRFSAQQFSDYHSELNMSSLELGDSALYFCASSGGGRGTQYFGPGTRLLVL.

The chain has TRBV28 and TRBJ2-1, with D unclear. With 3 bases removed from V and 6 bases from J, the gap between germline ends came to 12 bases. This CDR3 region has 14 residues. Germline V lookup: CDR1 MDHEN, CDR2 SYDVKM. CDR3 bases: TGTGCCAGCAGTTTCCCCCACAGCCCCAATGAGCAGTTCTTC. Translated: CASSFPHSPNEQFF.

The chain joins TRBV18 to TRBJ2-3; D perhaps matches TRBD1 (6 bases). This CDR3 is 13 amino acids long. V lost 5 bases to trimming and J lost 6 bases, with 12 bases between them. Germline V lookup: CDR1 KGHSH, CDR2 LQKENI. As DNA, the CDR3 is TGTGCCAGCTCAACAACAGGGCCGGATACGCAGTATTTT. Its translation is CASSTTGPDTQYF.